The clone carrying this T cell receptor beta chain appeared a few times. Sequencing templates came from extracted RNA that was reverse transcribed into cDNA. The method was immunoSEQ multiplex PCR; TCRdb's version includes in-frame clones alone and lacks a portion of them. The table includes some 210,000 clones, under 70% detected once. This sample is drawn from a study of CD8+ T cells in alopecia areata. The V and J ends lost 4 bases and 7 bases respectively, with 17 bases between them. The length of the CDR3 is 14 residues. Looked up from germline, CDR1 is SEHNR and CDR2 is FQNEAQ (reference sequence). The treatment was: oral pan-JAK inhibitor, 5-10 mg twice daily.

The rearrangement links TRBV7-9 to TRBJ2-7; no clear D. This clonotype originated in a human donor with alopecia areata. Sequenced here: CD4+ T cells sorted from blood, sampled between weeks 44 and 45, from a patient treated with tofacitinib. The CDR3 DNA reads TGTGCCAGCAGCTCAGTCTTTGGAAGTGGGGAGCAGTACTTC. Translating it yields CASSSVFGSGEQYF.